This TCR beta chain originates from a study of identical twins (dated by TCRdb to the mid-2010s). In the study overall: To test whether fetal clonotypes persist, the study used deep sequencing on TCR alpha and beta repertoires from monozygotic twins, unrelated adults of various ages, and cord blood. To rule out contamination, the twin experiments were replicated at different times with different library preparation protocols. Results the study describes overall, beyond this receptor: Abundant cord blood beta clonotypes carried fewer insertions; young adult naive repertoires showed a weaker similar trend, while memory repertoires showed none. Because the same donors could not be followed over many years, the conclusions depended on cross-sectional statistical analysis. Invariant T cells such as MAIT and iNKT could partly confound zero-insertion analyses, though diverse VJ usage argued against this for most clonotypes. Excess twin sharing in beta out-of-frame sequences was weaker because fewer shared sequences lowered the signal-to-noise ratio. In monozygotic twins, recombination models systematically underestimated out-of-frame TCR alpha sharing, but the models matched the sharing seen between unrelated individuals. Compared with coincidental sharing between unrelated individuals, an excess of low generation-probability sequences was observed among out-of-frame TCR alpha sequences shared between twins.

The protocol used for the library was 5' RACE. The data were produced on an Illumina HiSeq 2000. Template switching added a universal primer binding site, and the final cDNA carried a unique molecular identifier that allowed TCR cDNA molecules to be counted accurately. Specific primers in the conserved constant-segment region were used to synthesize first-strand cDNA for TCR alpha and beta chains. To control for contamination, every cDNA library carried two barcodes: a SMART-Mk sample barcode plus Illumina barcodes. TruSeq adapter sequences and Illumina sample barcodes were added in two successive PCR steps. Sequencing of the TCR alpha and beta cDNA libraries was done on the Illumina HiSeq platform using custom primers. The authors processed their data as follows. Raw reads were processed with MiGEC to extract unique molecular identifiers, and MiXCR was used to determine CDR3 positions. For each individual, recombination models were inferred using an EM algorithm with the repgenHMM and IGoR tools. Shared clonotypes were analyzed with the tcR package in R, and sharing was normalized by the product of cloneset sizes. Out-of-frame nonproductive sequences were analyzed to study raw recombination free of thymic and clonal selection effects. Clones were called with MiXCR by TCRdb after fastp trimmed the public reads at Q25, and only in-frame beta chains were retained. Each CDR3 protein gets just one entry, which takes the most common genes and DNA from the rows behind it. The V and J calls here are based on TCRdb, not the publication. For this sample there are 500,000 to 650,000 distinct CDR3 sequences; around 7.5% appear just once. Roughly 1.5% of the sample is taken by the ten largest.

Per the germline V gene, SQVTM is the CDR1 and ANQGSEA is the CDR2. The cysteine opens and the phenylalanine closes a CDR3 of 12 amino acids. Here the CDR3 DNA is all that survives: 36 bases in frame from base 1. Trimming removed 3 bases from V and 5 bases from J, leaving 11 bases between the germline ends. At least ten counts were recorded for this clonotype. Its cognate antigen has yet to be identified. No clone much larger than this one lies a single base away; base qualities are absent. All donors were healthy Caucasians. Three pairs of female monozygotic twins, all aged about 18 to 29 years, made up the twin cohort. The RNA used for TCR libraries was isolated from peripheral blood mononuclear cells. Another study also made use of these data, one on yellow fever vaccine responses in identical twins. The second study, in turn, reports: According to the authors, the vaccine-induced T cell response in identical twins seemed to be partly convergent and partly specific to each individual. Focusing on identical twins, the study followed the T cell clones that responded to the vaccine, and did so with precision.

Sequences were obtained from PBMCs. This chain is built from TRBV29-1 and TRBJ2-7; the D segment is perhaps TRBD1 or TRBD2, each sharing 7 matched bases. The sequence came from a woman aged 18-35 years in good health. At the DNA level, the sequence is TGCAGCGTTGAGACAGGGAGGGACGAGCAGTACTTC. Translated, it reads CSVETGRDEQYF.